Below, 9 T cell receptor beta chains from the same sample are listed, as sequenced in a study of T cells in Graves' hyperthyroidism and ophthalmopathy. From RNA transcripts, TCR beta CDR3 regions were amplified. During a first-round RT-PCR of the TCR CDR3, the HTBI primer set was used. One entry per CDR3 protein results from TCRdb running MiXCR on the multiplex PCR reads. Of 620,000 or so distinct CDR3 sequences in the sample, about 15% were seen once. The specimen sequenced was blood. Every receptor here comes from a woman between 50 and 59 years old with Graves' ophthalmopathy.

This clonotype was recorded many times. The rearrangement joins TRBV28 to TRBJ2-7; D unresolved. Trimming removed 8 bases from V and 4 bases from J, with 9 bases in between. Germline V gene lookup returns CDR1 MDHEN and CDR2 SYDVKM. The CDR3 is 11 residues long. CDR3 in DNA: TGTGCCAGCTCACCCTTATACGAGCAGTACTTC. Protein sequence: CASSPLYEQYF.

This clonotype has at least ten counts. This chain uses TRBV30 with TRBJ2-7, with unresolved D. Germline V lookup: CDR1 GTSNPN, CDR2 SVGIG (reference sequence). V was trimmed by 2 bases and J by 0 bases, leaving 11 bases between them. The CDR3 runs 14 residues. The CDR3 loop reads CAWSTKGISYEQYF. The CDR3 DNA reads as TGTGCCTGGAGTACTAAAGGGATCTCCTACGAGCAGTACTTC. The full variable domain, with the rest looked up from reference TRBV30 and TRBJ2-7, is SQTIHQWPATLVQPVGSPLSLECTVEGTSNPNLYWYRQAAGRGLQLLFYSVGIGQISSEVPQNLSASRPQDRQFILSSKKLLLSDSGFYLCAWSTKGISYEQYFGPGTRLTVT.

This clonotype has ten or more counts. This chain links TRBV12-5 with TRBJ2-1; 9 bases line up with TRBD2. The CDR3 spans 19 residues. Germline values: CDR1 LGHNT, CDR2 FRNRAP. V was clipped by 3 bases and J by 0 bases; unmatched bases: 12. CDR3 bases: TGTGCTAGTGGTTTCTTAGCGGGGGCAGCGCAAAGCTCCTACAATGAGCAGTTCTTC. This codes for CASGFLAGAAQSSYNEQFF.

This clonotype was seen repeatedly, ten times or more. The V and J genes are TRBV20-1 and TRBJ2-3; D is possibly TRBD1 (6 bases). The germline CDR1 and CDR2 sequences are DFQATT and SNEGSKA (reference sequence). This CDR3 has 12 residues. V was clipped by 4 bases and J by 7 bases, with 12 bases between them. In DNA, the CDR3 is TGCAGTGCTATTAAGGGGGATAATACGCAGTATTTT. Its protein product is CSAIKGDNTQYF.

This clonotype has at least ten counts. The rearrangement uses TRBV7-3 and TRBJ2-1; tentatively, D is TRBD1 (5 bases). Per the germline V gene, CDR1 is SGHTA and CDR2 is FQGTGA. This CDR3 has 17 residues. V was clipped by 2 bases and J by 4 bases, with 18 bases between them. The CDR3: CASSLSAGFKFYNEQFF. The CDR3 DNA sequence: TGTGCCAGCAGCTTATCCGCAGGGTTTAAGTTTTACAATGAGCAGTTCTTC.

This clonotype was detected many times. This chain connects TRBV5-1 to TRBJ2-7; D is possibly TRBD1 (5 bases). Germline V gene data show CDR1 as SGHRS and CDR2 as YFSETQ. Trimming removed 4 bases from V and 2 bases from J, with 10 bases in between. The length of the CDR3 is 13 residues. CDR3 coding DNA: TGCGCCAGCAGCCAAGACAGACCCTACGAGCAGTACTTC. This translates into CASSQDRPYEQYF.

This clonotype was seen ten or more times. The genes are TRBV7-3 and TRBJ2-1, with D unclear. Trimming cost V 3 bases and J 6 bases, with 15 bases left between them. The CDR3 consists of 15 residues. Germline V gene data show CDR1 as SGHTA and CDR2 as FQGTGA. CDR3 bases: TGTGCCAGCAGCTTTAACGGCGGATGGACCAATGAGCAGTTCTTC. This codes for CASSFNGGWTNEQFF. Combining the CDR3 with reference TRBV7-3 and TRBJ2-1 gives the whole variable domain GAGVSQTPSNKVTEKGKYVELRCDPISGHTALYWYRQSLGQGPEFLIYFQGTGAADDSGLPNDRFFAVRPEGSVSTLKIQRTERGDSAVYLCASSFNGGWTNEQFFGPGTRLTVL.

Many counts were recorded for this clonotype. In nucleotides, the CDR3 is TGTGCCAGCAGTTTACCCTCCTCAAGCGAAGGAGAGACCCAGTACTTC. Translated, it gives CASSLPSSSEGETQYF. The rearrangement uses TRBV28 and TRBJ2-5, with D unclear. Trimming shortened V by 2 bases and J by 4 bases, and 17 bases separated the two germline ends. CDR1 is MDHEN and CDR2 is SYDVKM in the germline V gene. CDR3 length: 16 amino acids. Together with reference TRBV28 and TRBJ2-5, the CDR3 gives the full variable domain: DVKVTQSSRYLVKRTGEKVFLECVQDMDHENMFWYRQDPGLGLRLIYFSYDVKMKEKGDIPEGYSVSREKKERFSLILESASTNQTSMYLCASSLPSSSEGETQYFGPGTRLLVL.

This clonotype was seen repeatedly, ten times or more. The chain carries TRBV5-1 and TRBJ1-5; possible D gene TRBD1, 5 bases. CDR1 and CDR2 (germline): SGHRS, YFSETQ. Trimming took off 5 bases at V and 0 bases at J, with 33 bases between the two ends. This CDR3 has 22 amino acids. CDR3: CASSLLPSRDSSTGDSNQPQHF. CDR3 DNA: TGCGCCAGCAGTTTACTTCCGTCACGAGACAGTTCAACGGGAGATAGCAATCAGCCCCAGCATTTT. Based on the CDR3 plus reference TRBV5-1 and TRBJ1-5, the full variable domain is KAGVTQTPRYLIKTRGQQVTLSCSPISGHRSVSWYQQTPGQGLQFLFEYFSETQRNKGNFPGRFSGRQFSNSRSEMNVSTLELGDSALYLCASSLLPSRDSSTGDSNQPQHFGDGTRLSIL.